This TCR beta chain was captured in a study of blood T cell repertoires in COVID-19. The wider study: Whether acute or convalescent, the COVID-19 samples came from the United States, Italy and Spain.

Only in-frame clones appear in the TCRdb table, and some are missing; sequencing was by immunoSEQ multiplex PCR. The sample has roughly 500,000 clones, approximately 88% seen once; the top ten hold less than 2%. For recovered donors of Cohort 3, there were two negative PCRs, clearance, or symptom resolution. This clone was detected many times. V lost 4 bases to trimming and J lost 7 bases, with 8 bases between them. Germline V gene data show CDR1 as SGHNT and CDR2 as YENEEA. The CDR3 consists of 11 residues. The chain employs TRBV11-3 and TRBJ2-7; no clear D. The sequenced sample consisted of PBMCs or T cells enriched from blood (not recorded which). The sequence derives from a woman in her 40s who had recovered from COVID-19. DNA for the CDR3: TGTGCCAGCAGCTATATGAGTGAGCAGTACTTC. Its translation is CASSYMSEQYF.